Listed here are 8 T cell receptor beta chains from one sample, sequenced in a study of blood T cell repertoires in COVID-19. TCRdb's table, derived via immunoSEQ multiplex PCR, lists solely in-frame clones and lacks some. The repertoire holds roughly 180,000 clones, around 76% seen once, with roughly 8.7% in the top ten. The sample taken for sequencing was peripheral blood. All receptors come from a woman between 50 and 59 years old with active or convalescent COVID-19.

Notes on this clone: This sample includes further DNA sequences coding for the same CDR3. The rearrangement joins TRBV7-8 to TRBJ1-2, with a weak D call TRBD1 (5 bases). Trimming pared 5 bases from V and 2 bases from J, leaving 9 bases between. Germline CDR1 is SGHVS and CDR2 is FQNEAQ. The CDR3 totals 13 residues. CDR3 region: CASSPRQNYGYTF. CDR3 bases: TGTGCCAGCAGCCCGCGACAGAACTATGGCTACACCTTC.

CDR3 nucleotides: TGTGCCAGCAGCTTAGCGGACGGGAGAAGGGGCAATCAGCCCCAGCATTTT. Translating it yields CASSLADGRRGNQPQHF. The chain has TRBV7-8 and TRBJ1-5, with D hard to call. This CDR3 spans 17 amino acids. The V gene lost 0 bases and the J gene lost 2 bases, with 14 bases spanning the gap. CDR1 and CDR2 (germline): SGHVS, FQNEAQ.

The CDR3 here is CASHFGGYNSPLHF. As DNA, the CDR3 is TGCGCCAGTCATTTCGGAGGCTATAATTCACCCCTCCACTTT. This chain links TRBV10-1 with TRBJ1-6; unclear D gene. CDR1 and CDR2 from the germline V gene are WNHNN and SYGVQD (reference sequence). There are 14 residues in the CDR3. Trimming cost V 9 bases and J 3 bases, with 12 bases left between them.

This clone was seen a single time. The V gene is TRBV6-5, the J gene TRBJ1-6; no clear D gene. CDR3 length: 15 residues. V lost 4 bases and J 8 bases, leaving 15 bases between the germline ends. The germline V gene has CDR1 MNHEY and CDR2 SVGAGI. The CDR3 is CASSSLPYPHSPLHF. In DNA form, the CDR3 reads TGTGCCAGCAGTTCCCTTCCCTACCCTCATTCACCCCTCCACTTT.

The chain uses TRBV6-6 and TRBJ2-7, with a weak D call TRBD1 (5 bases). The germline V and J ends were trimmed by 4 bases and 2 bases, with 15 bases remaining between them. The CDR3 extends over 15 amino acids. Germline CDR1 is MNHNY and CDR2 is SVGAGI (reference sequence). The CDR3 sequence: CASSFNTGDPYEQYF. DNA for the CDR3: TGTGCCAGCAGTTTTAATACAGGTGATCCCTACGAGCAGTACTTC.

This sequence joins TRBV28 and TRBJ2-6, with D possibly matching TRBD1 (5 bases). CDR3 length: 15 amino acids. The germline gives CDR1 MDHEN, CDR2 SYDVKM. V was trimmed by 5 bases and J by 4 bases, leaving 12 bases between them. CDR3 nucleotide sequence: TGTGCCAGCAGTCCCCCAGGGTGGGGGGCCAACGTCCTGACTTTC. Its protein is CASSPPGWGANVLTF.

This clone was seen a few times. CDR3 in DNA: TGCAGCGCCTGGTCAGGGGGTGAAAAACTGTTTTTT. Amino acid sequence: CSAWSGGEKLFF. The chain links TRBV29-1 to TRBJ1-4; 7 bases fit TRBD1. V lost 7 bases to trimming and J lost 7 bases; unmatched junction nucleotides: 6. The germline gives CDR1 SQVTM, CDR2 ANQGSEA. This CDR3 region has 12 residues.

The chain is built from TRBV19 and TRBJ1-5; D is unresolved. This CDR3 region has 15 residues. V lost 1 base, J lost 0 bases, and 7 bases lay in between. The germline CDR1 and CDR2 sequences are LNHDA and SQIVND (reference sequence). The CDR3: CASSIGSHSNQPQHF. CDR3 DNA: TGTGCCAGTAGTATAGGCAGTCATAGCAATCAGCCCCAGCATTTT.